The 25 T cell receptor beta chains below all came from one sample that was sequenced in a study of shared T cell receptors in the human thymus. The assay was immunoSEQ multiplex PCR, and TCRdb's table has in-frame clones only and misses some. The sample lists about 660,000 clones, more than 75% occurring once. These same data were also listed under a study on human thymus T cells.

Sequenced sample: thymocytes. These receptors all come from a boy younger than two with a congenital heart defect.

The gene calls are TRBV27 and TRBJ2-1; TRBD2 agrees at 12 bases. The CDR3 sequence is 18 residues long. From germline, CDR1 is MNHEY and CDR2 SMNVEV (reference sequence). V was clipped by 5 bases and J by 0 bases; unmatched bases: 8. The CDR3 loop reads CASSLDGLAGTSYNEQFF. CDR3 sequence (DNA): TGTGCCAGCAGTCTCGATGGACTAGCGGGGACCTCCTACAATGAGCAGTTCTTC.

The J gene is TRBJ1-5, the V gene TRBV19; the D is unclear. V lost 0 bases and J 6 bases, leaving 15 bases between the germline ends. Germline CDR1 reads LNHDA; CDR2 reads SQIVND (reference sequence). CDR3 length: 16 amino acids. CDR3 bases: TGTGCCAGTAGTATAGAGAATACGGTTGCGAGTCAGCCCCAGCATTTT. Its protein product is CASSIENTVASQPQHF.

The rearrangement links TRBV15 to TRBJ2-7, with D unresolved. CDR1 and CDR2 from the germline V gene are LNHNV and YYDKDF (reference sequence). The CDR3 contains 15 residues. The V end lost 3 bases, the J end lost 3 bases, and 15 bases lay between the germline ends. The CDR3 DNA is TGTGCCACCAGCAGGTCCTCCCGGGTTATCTACGAGCAGTACTTC. It yields the protein CATSRSSRVIYEQYF. The complete variable domain, with remaining parts taken from reference TRBV15 and TRBJ2-7, reads DAMVIQNPRYQVTQFGKPVTLSCSQTLNHNVMYWYQQKSSQAPKLLFHYYDKDFNNEADTPDNFQSRRPNTSFCFLDIRSPGLGDTAMYLCATSRSSRVIYEQYFGPGTRLTVT.

This chain uses TRBV5-6 with TRBJ2-7; 8 nucleotides match TRBD1. The CDR3 consists of 14 residues. V trimming: 2 bases; J trimming: 4 bases; junction bases outside the gene matches: 5. Germline-derived CDR1 and CDR2 are SGHDT and YYEEEE. The CDR3 sequence is CASSFLGQVYEQYF. CDR3 DNA: TGTGCCAGCAGCTTTCTGGGACAGGTTTACGAGCAGTACTTC.

The V gene is TRBV14, the J gene TRBJ2-3; a weak D match, TRBD1 (7 bases). There are 16 residues in the CDR3. Germline CDR1 is SGHDN and CDR2 is FVKESK. V was cut by 0 bases and J by 3 bases, with 13 bases left in between. The CDR3 DNA follows: TGTGCCAGCAGCCAAGAGGAGGCAGGGGGGACAGATACGCAGTATTTT. As protein: CASSQEEAGGTDTQYF.

The chain is built from TRBV27 and TRBJ2-1; TRBD2 matches at 12 bases. With V trimmed by 5 bases and J by 5 bases, 4 bases remained unmatched. The germline V gene has CDR1 MNHEY and CDR2 SMNVEV (reference sequence). CDR3 length: 15 residues. The CDR3 bases are TGTGCCAGCAGTCCGGGACTAGCGGGTAACAATGAGCAGTTCTTC. This translates into CASSPGLAGNNEQFF.

The gene calls are TRBV10-2 and TRBJ2-2, with D perhaps TRBD2 (6 bases). Germline-derived CDR1 and CDR2 are WSHSY and SAAADI. The CDR3 length is 18 residues. V was trimmed by 4 bases and J by 3 bases, leaving 21 bases between them. The CDR3 spells CASSAGLLPLRDTGELFF. The CDR3 DNA follows: TGCGCCAGCAGTGCTGGACTATTACCCCTTCGGGACACCGGGGAGCTGTTTTTT.

This clone was counted between two and nine times. V is TRBV10-2 and J is TRBJ2-6, with a possible D match to TRBD2 (5 bases). Germline CDR1 and CDR2: WSHSY and SAAADI. Trimming removed 2 bases at V and 5 bases at J, with 10 bases between. The CDR3 extends over 15 amino acids. Here the CDR3 reads CASSEKPDWANVLTF. The CDR3 bases are TGCGCCAGCAGTGAGAAGCCGGACTGGGCCAACGTCCTGACTTTC.

In its sample, this clone was seen a few times. V is TRBV19 and J is TRBJ1-1; D is undetermined. From germline, CDR1 is LNHDA and CDR2 SQIVND (reference sequence). The length of the CDR3 is 12 residues. The V end was cut by 8 bases, the J end by 5 bases, with 12 bases between. In DNA, the CDR3 is TGTGCCAGTCGAGCGGGCGCGACTGAAGCTTTCTTT. Protein sequence: CASRAGATEAFF.

This clone has just one count. The chain has TRBV7-2 and TRBJ1-2; a weak D match, TRBD1 (5 bases). The CDR3 loop spans 14 amino acids. V was cut by 3 bases and J by 5 bases, with 13 bases left in between. Germline CDR1 reads SGHTA; CDR2 reads FQGNSA. This chain's CDR3 is CASSFPDTKYGYTF. The CDR3, as DNA: TGTGCCAGCAGCTTTCCGGACACAAAGTATGGCTACACCTTC. Variable domain in full (rest from reference TRBV7-2 and TRBJ1-2): GAGVSQSPSNKVTEKGKDVELRCDPISGHTALYWYRQSLGQGLEFLIYFQGNSAPDKSGLPSDRFSAERTGGSVSTLTIQRTQQEDSAVYLCASSFPDTKYGYTFGSGTRLTVV.

The genes are TRBV5-4 and TRBJ2-7; 7 nucleotides line up with TRBD1. V shed 4 bases, J shed 0 bases, and the junction held 10 bases outside the gene matches. The V gene's germline CDR1 is SGHNT and CDR2 YYREEE (reference sequence). This CDR3 has 16 amino acids. The CDR3 bases are TGTGCCAGCAGCCAATGGGAACGGGACAGCTCCTACGAGCAGTACTTC. This sequence encodes CASSQWERDSSYEQYF.

This chain connects TRBV4-3 to TRBJ2-1; 14 nucleotides line up with TRBD2. This CDR3 has 19 residues. CDR1 and CDR2 (germline): LGHNA, YSLEER. The junction had 12 bases not matched to a gene; V was cut back by 3 bases and J by 5 bases. The DNA for the CDR3 is TGCGCCAGCAGCCAGAAACAGGGACTAGCGGGAGAGATGGACAATGAGCAGTTCTTC. The encoded protein is CASSQKQGLAGEMDNEQFF.

V usage is TRBV7-2 and J usage is TRBJ2-1; D is unclear. Per germline, CDR1 SGHTA and CDR2 FQGNSA. Trimming stripped 5 bases from V and 0 bases from J, with 17 bases between. This CDR3 contains 17 residues. CDR3 bases: TGTGCCAGCAGCCTAGGCCTAATAGTTAACTCCTACAATGAGCAGTTCTTC. Its translation is CASSLGLIVNSYNEQFF.

The rearrangement uses TRBV7-2 and TRBJ1-2, with 10 bases that match TRBD1. This CDR3 spans 15 amino acids. J lost 8 bases, V lost 5 bases, and 11 bases had no gene match. The germline V gene encodes CDR1 SGHTA and CDR2 FQGNSA. The CDR3 loop is CASSDGQGVSVGYTF. The DNA for the CDR3 is TGTGCCAGCAGCGACGGACAGGGGGTCTCGGTAGGCTACACCTTC.

The chain uses TRBV11-2 and TRBJ2-7, with 7 bases identical to TRBD2. Germline values: CDR1 SGHAT, CDR2 FQNNGV. This CDR3 is 15 amino acids long. V dropped 4 bases and J dropped 1; count of bases not matched to a gene: 7. The CDR3: CASSSKTSPSYEQYF. Here the CDR3 DNA reads TGTGCCAGCAGCTCGAAGACTAGCCCATCCTACGAGCAGTACTTC. The whole variable domain, filled in from reference TRBV11-2 and TRBJ2-7, reads EAGVAQSPRYKIIEKRQSVAFWCNPISGHATLYWYQQILGQGPKLLIQFQNNGVVDDSQLPKDRFSAERLKGVDSTLKIQPAKLEDSAVYLCASSSKTSPSYEQYFGPGTRLTVT.

The sample holds one count of this clone. The genes are TRBV30 and TRBJ1-5; TRBD1 might be the D (6 bases). The length of the CDR3 is 16 residues. V dropped 0 bases and J dropped 1 base, with 13 bases sitting between them. Germline CDR1 GTSNPN, CDR2 SVGIG (reference sequence). CDR3 DNA: TGTGCCTGGAGTGTACAACAGGGAGGGAGCAATCAGCCCCAGCATTTT. This sequence encodes CAWSVQQGGSNQPQHF.

The chain combines TRBV10-2 with TRBJ1-2; D uncertain. This CDR3 comprises 14 residues. Germline V gives CDR1 WSHSY, CDR2 SAAADI. Trimming left V 6 bases short and J 0 bases short, with 11 bases between. The CDR3: CASRHIGANYGYTF. In nucleotides, the CDR3 is TGCGCCAGCAGACACATCGGGGCTAACTATGGCTACACCTTC.

The CDR3 bases are TGTGCCAGCAGCTTGAATTCTTCCAGGGGGCTTGGGGCCAAAAACATTCAGTACTTC. Residues: CASSLNSSRGLGAKNIQYF. The V gene is TRBV5-6, the J gene TRBJ2-4; TRBD1 agrees at 8 bases. The CDR3 covers 19 residues. Germline V gene lookup returns CDR1 SGHDT and CDR2 YYEEEE. The V segment lost 1 base and the J segment 1 base; nucleotides outside the gene matches: 13.

This chain connects TRBV10-1 to TRBJ1-2; 8 nucleotides line up with TRBD1. CDR3 length: 16 residues. The V segment lost 6 bases and the J segment 0 bases; nucleotides outside the gene matches: 9. The germline gives CDR1 WNHNN, CDR2 SYGVQD (reference sequence). The chain's CDR3 is CASREGGQAPNYGYTF. The CDR3 nucleotides are TGCGCCAGCAGGGAGGGGGGACAGGCCCCTAACTATGGCTACACCTTC.

The chain recombines TRBV7-6 with TRBJ2-1, with 13 bases matching TRBD2. The V gene end was trimmed by 7 bases and the J gene end by 4 bases; junction bases not matched to a gene: 10. The CDR3 has 17 residues. Germline V gene sequence: CDR1 SGHVS, CDR2 FNYEAQ. The CDR3 DNA sequence: TGTGCCAGCACCCGGACTAGCGGGAGTCAATATTACAATGAGCAGTTCTTC. It codes for CASTRTSGSQYYNEQFF.

Written as DNA, the CDR3 is TGTGCCAGCAGCCAAGGACAGTCCGAAGAAGATTACGAGCAGTACTTC. Encoded protein: CASSQGQSEEDYEQYF. The chain links TRBV14 to TRBJ2-7, with a weak D call TRBD1 (5 bases). The ends were cut back, 1 base at V and 4 bases at J, with 17 bases in the middle. In germline, CDR1 is SGHDN, CDR2 FVKESK. The CDR3 consists of 16 residues.

Only a few counts were recorded for this clone. V gene TRBV19 combines with J gene TRBJ1-3; D gene ambiguous. V gave up 6 bases and J gave up 4 bases, with 16 bases separating them. The CDR3 loop spans 15 amino acids. Germline CDR1 LNHDA, CDR2 SQIVND (reference sequence). Written as DNA, the CDR3 is TGTGCCAGTAGATACTCTCCGGGTTTAGGAAACACCATATATTTT. Protein: CASRYSPGLGNTIYF.

Details on this clone: A junction end diverges from the germline sequence, so it may reflect a read error. V is TRBV7-2 and J is TRBJ1-1; D possibly corresponds to TRBD1 (5 bases). Looked up from germline, CDR1 is SGHTA and CDR2 is FQGNSA. The CDR3 is 11 residues long. The CDR3 protein is CASSPDRQEVF. The CDR3 DNA reads TGTGCCAGCAGCCCCGACAGACAAGAAGTCTTT.

J is TRBJ1-1 and V is TRBV5-1, with D possibly TRBD1 on 5 matching bases. The CDR3 runs to 15 residues. Germline CDR1 and CDR2: SGHRS and YFSETQ. V dropped 0 bases and J dropped 7 bases, with 16 bases sitting between them. The CDR3 here is CASSLVAGRPHEAFF. The DNA of the CDR3 is TGCGCCAGCAGCTTGGTCGCAGGGCGCCCCCATGAAGCTTTCTTT.

The chain is built from TRBV25-1 and TRBJ2-5; TRBD1 matches 7 bases. The J call may be wrong; the DNA end is better matched by TRBJ2-7. CDR1 MGHDK and CDR2 SYGVNS come from the germline V gene. The CDR3 length is 14 residues. The CDR3 is CASSPGQVAHEQYF. The DNA of the CDR3 is TGTGCCAGCAGCCCCGGACAGGTGGCCCACGAGCAGTACTTC.